This is a list of T cell receptor beta chains from one sample in a study of shared T cell receptors in the human thymus. Some clones are missing from TCRdb's copy, which holds only in-frame ones; the method was immunoSEQ multiplex PCR. The profile shows 630,000 or so clones, around 87% of them singletons. The data also belong to a second study, concerning human thymus T cells.

Sample: thymocytes. These TCRs come from a boy in the first two years of life with a congenital heart defect. Both conserved end residues are part of each CDR3. The D gene is left open where the match is weak. Size tells how often a clone was seen (once, few, many) or the class of an expanded clone, and some rows leave it out.

abundance	d_gene	v_gene	j_gene	CDR3nt	CDR3aa
-	-	TRBV7-6	TRBJ2-3	TGTGCCAGCAGCTTTTTGGGGGAGGACACAGATACGCAGTATTTT	CASSFLGEDTDTQYF
few	-	TRBV9	TRBJ1-1	TGTGCCAGCAGCCCAGCTCCAGACAGATTAATGAACACTGAAGCTTTCTTT	CASSPAPDRLMNTEAFF
-	-	TRBV28	TRBJ1-1	TGTGCCAGCAGTATAACTCAGGGATACACTGAAGCTTTCTTT	CASSITQGYTEAFF
-	-	TRBV4-1	TRBJ1-2	TGCGCCAGCAGCCAAGCTGAGTCGAACTATGGCTACACCTTC	CASSQAESNYGYTF
-	-	TRBV27	TRBJ2-1	TGTGCCAGCAGTTTATCTGGCCCAGGGTTCGTAAATGAGCAGTTCTTC	CASSLSGPGFVNEQFF
-	-	TRBV9	TRBJ2-7	TGTGCCAGCAGCACCTCACAGGGCTCCTACGAGCAGTACTTC	CASSTSQGSYEQYF
-	-	TRBV4-3	TRBJ2-7	TGCGCCAGCAGCCAAGATGCAATGAGGGTCGAGCAGTACTTC	CASSQDAMRVEQYF
-	TRBD1	TRBV28	TRBJ1-3	TGTGCCAGCAGTTTTGGTACAGGGGCCAACACCATATATTTT	CASSFGTGANTIYF
-	TRBD1	TRBV19	TRBJ1-6	TGTGCCAGTAGAGGCGGCGACAGGGGTTATAATTCACCCCTCCACTTT	CASRGGDRGYNSPLHF
-	TRBD1	TRBV10-1	TRBJ1-6	TGCGCCAGCAGTATGGGACAGGGCAATTCACCCCTCCACTTT	CASSMGQGNSPLHF
-	-	TRBV6-6	TRBJ2-3	TGTGCCAGCAGTTATCAGGGGTCCAGCACAGATACGCAGTATTTT	CASSYQGSSTDTQYF
-	-	TRBV19	TRBJ1-5	TGTGCCAGTAGTTTTCCCCGAGATAGCAATCAGCCCCAGCATTTT	CASSFPRDSNQPQHF
-	-	TRBV5-3	TRBJ2-6	TGTGCCAGAAGCTTGGTGTATTTCCTTTCGATTCCACCCGAACCGGGAGAGAGGTTTGTCCTGACTTTC	CARSLVYFLSIPPEPGERFVLTF
-	-	TRBV14	TRBJ2-1	TGTGCCAGCAGCCAAGAGAGGGCCCGCGGGCCCACCAATGAGCAGTTCTTC	CASSQERARGPTNEQFF
few	TRBD2	TRBV19	TRBJ2-1	TGTGCCAGCCAAGGGCTAGCGGGTTACAATGAGCAGTTCTTC	CASQGLAGYNEQFF
-	TRBD1	TRBV5-1	TRBJ1-1	TGCGCCAGCAGCGTAGGGACAGGGCATAACACTGAAGCTTTCTTT	CASSVGTGHNTEAFF
once	TRBD1	TRBV6-1	TRBJ1-1	TGTGCCAGTCGACTTCGACAGGGCCCCCCTGAAGCTTTCTTT	CASRLRQGPPEAFF
-	-	TRBV15	TRBJ2-5	TGTGCCACCAGCAGCACTATAGTTACTGGGGAGACCCAGTACTTC	CATSSTIVTGETQYF
-	-	TRBV14	TRBJ2-1	TGTGCCAGCAGCCAAGAGAGGGAGTCGTCCAATGAGCAGTTCTTC	CASSQERESSNEQFF
-	-	TRBV28	TRBJ1-3	TGTGCCAGCAGCTCCAAAGATCAGGGGCGAGGAAACACCATATATTTT	CASSSKDQGRGNTIYF
few	TRBD1	TRBV7-2	TRBJ2-1	TGTGCCAGCAGCTTAGACGACAGGGCGGTTTCCTACAATGAGCAGTTCTTC	CASSLDDRAVSYNEQFF
few	-	TRBV28	TRBJ1-3	TGTGCCAGCGAGGGAGGAGGGACGCCTGGAAACACCATATATTTT	CASEGGGTPGNTIYF
-	-	TRBV9	TRBJ2-5	TGTGCCAGCAGCCCGTGGGGAGGTAAAGGGGAGACCCAGTACTTC	CASSPWGGKGETQYF
few	TRBD1	TRBV5-8	TRBJ1-1	TGTGCCAGCAGACCTGGGGACAGGGGTTGGAGGATAAGGTCTGAAGCTTTCTTT	CASRPGDRGWRIRSEAFF
few	TRBD1	TRBV27	TRBJ2-2	TGTGCCAGCAGTTCGGGACAGGTCGCCGGGGAGCTGTTTTTT	CASSSGQVAGELFF
-	TRBD1	TRBV13	TRBJ1-1	TGTGCCAGCAGCGTGACAGGGGAGGAGGTTCTAAACACTGAAGCTTTCTTT	CASSVTGEEVLNTEAFF
few	-	TRBV20-1	TRBJ1-1	TGCAGTGCTCGCACTGAAGCTTTCTTT	CSARTEAFF
-	TRBD2	TRBV2	TRBJ2-1	TGTGCCAGCAGTGATAGCGGGAAGGGCTACAATGAGCAGTTCTTC	CASSDSGKGYNEQFF
-	TRBD1	TRBV19	TRBJ1-5	TGTGCCAGTAGGATGCCGGGACAGCGTGAAAAAGGAAGTCAGCCCCAGCATTTT	CASRMPGQREKGSQPQHF
few	TRBD2	TRBV14	TRBJ2-7	TGTGCCAGCAGCCCGGGGGCTAGCGGGCCCCCCTCCTACGAGCAGTACTTC	CASSPGASGPPSYEQYF
-	-	TRBV28	TRBJ2-3	TGTGCCAGCAGTGGCTTCCGAGGGCGCACAGATACGCAGTATTTT	CASSGFRGRTDTQYF
-	TRBD1	TRBV28	TRBJ2-7	TGTGCCAGCAGTTCCGGGACAGGGGGCCCCTACGAGCAGTACTTC	CASSSGTGGPYEQYF
-	TRBD1	TRBV27	TRBJ2-3	TGTGCCAGCAGCCGAAGGGTGGACACGGGACAGCTCACAGATACGCAGTATTTT	CASSRRVDTGQLTDTQYF
-	-	TRBV14	TRBJ1-1	TGTGCCAGCAGCCAAGATTGGGGCGAAGGGAGGGAAGCTTTCTTT	CASSQDWGEGREAFF
once	TRBD1	TRBV30	TRBJ1-5	TGTGCCTGGAGTGTACGTGGGGACAGGGGACGAGGGGGATCAAATCAGCCCCAGCATTTT	CAWSVRGDRGRGGSNQPQHF
-	TRBD2	TRBV5-1	TRBJ2-1	TGCGCCAGCAGCTTTTGTCGCGGGAGCTCCTACAATGAGCAGTTCTTC	CASSFCRGSSYNEQFF
-	TRBD1	TRBV28	TRBJ2-7	TGTGCCAGCAGGGACAGGTGCTCCTACGAGCAGTACTTC	CASRDRCSYEQYF
-	TRBD1	TRBV11-2	TRBJ2-7	TGTGCCAGCAGCCGACAGGGGCCCGGCACCCCGTCGGAGCAGTACTTC	CASSRQGPGTPSEQYF
once	TRBD1	TRBV28	TRBJ1-5	TGTGCCAGCAGTTTAAGGTACAGGGGGGGAAGGAATAGCAATCAGCCCCAGCATTTT	CASSLRYRGGRNSNQPQHF
few	TRBD1	TRBV5-6	TRBJ1-1	TGTGCCAGCAGCACGCGAGATCGGACAGGGAACACTGAAGCTTTCTTT	CASSTRDRTGNTEAFF
few	-	TRBV4-3	TRBJ2-7	TGCGCCAGCAGCCGAATAGCGGACTCCTACGAGCAGTACTTC	CASSRIADSYEQYF
-	-	TRBV7-8	TRBJ2-7	TGTGCCAGCAGCTTGGGGAGTGGGCTCCCCTACGAGCAGTACTTC	CASSLGSGLPYEQYF
-	TRBD2	TRBV6-6	TRBJ2-3	TGTGCCAGCAGAACACTAGCGTCCCAGGCAGATACGCAGTATTTT	CASRTLASQADTQYF
-	TRBD1	TRBV7-9	TRBJ1-1	TGTGCCAGCAGCGAACGCCCGGGACAGTACACTGAAGCTTTCTTT	CASSERPGQYTEAFF
-	-	TRBV30	TRBJ2-2	TGTGCCTGGAAGAGGCGGGGGCCGAACACCGGGGAGCTGTTTTTT	CAWKRRGPNTGELFF
few	-	TRBV4-3	TRBJ1-2	TGCGCCAGCAGCCAAGAAGCCGGGACTACCTATGGCTACACCTTC	CASSQEAGTTYGYTF
few	TRBD1	TRBV7-8	TRBJ1-5	TGTGCCAGCAGCCCCCCGGGACAGGGCCATCAGCCCCAGCATTTT	CASSPPGQGHQPQHF
-	-	TRBV7-9	TRBJ2-7	TGTGCCAGCAGCTTAGAAGGCAGCGACGAGCAGTACTTC	CASSLEGSDEQYF
-	-	TRBV7-2	TRBJ2-2	TGTGCCAGCAGCAATCATTCTAGAGGTGTTAACACCGGGGAGCTGTTTTTT	CASSNHSRGVNTGELFF
-	TRBD2	TRBV7-2	TRBJ2-5	TGTGCCAGCAGCTTGGACCTTAGCGGGAGGGGTGGTGAGACCCAGTACTTC	CASSLDLSGRGGETQYF
-	-	TRBV4-1	TRBJ1-1	TGCGCCAGCAGGATACAGGGCCCCGTGAGCGACACTGAAGCTTTCTTT	CASRIQGPVSDTEAFF
-	TRBD1	TRBV29-1	TRBJ1-1	TGCAGCGTTCCCGGGACAGGGTATGGGATGAACACTGAAGCTTTCTTT	CSVPGTGYGMNTEAFF
-	-	TRBV28	TRBJ1-3	TGTGCCAGCAGTTCCCCTCGGACTGACTCTGGAAACACCATATATTTT	CASSSPRTDSGNTIYF
-	-	TRBV4-1	TRBJ1-5	TGCGCCAGCAGCCAAGATGACACCTGGAGCAATCAGCCCCAGCATTTT	CASSQDDTWSNQPQHF
-	TRBD2	TRBV19	TRBJ2-1	TGTGCCAGTAGTAGACCGGGACTAGCAGTAGTCGATGAGCAGTTCTTC	CASSRPGLAVVDEQFF
-	-	TRBV6-5	TRBJ2-7	TGTGCCAGCAGTCAACACCCCTACGAGCAGTACTTC	CASSQHPYEQYF
-	TRBD1	TRBV2	TRBJ1-2	TGTGCCAGCAGTGTTGTAACAGGGGATAATGGCTACACCTTC	CASSVVTGDNGYTF
-	TRBD2	TRBV5-4	TRBJ2-3	TGTGCCAGCAGCCTGGGACTAGCGGGGGAACGAGAGACGCAGTATTTT	CASSLGLAGERETQYF
-	TRBD1	TRBV30	TRBJ1-1	TGTGCCTGGAGTGTACGGGGCAGGGGGGACACTGAAGCTTTCTTT	CAWSVRGRGDTEAFF
-	-	TRBV28	TRBJ2-5	TGTGCCAGCAGTTTCCGGGAGCAGCTCCAGACCCAGTACTTC	CASSFREQLQTQYF